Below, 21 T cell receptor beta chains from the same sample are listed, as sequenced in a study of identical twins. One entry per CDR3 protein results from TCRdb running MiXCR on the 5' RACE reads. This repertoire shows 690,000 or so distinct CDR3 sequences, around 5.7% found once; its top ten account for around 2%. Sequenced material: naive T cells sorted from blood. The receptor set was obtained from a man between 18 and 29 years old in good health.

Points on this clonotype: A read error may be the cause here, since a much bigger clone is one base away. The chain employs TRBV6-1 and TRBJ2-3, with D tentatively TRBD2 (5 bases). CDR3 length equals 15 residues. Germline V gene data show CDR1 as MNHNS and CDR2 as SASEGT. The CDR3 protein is CDSSEGVRDTDTQYF. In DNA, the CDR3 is TGTGACAGCAGTGAGGGAGTTCGGGACACAGATACGCAGTATTTT.

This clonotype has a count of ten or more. CDR3 region: CASSSRWERSYEQYF. CDR3 bases: TGTGCCAGCAGCAGCCGTTGGGAGAGATCCTACGAGCAGTACTTC. The J gene is TRBJ2-7, the V gene TRBV28; maybe TRBD2 (5 bases). This CDR3 spans 15 amino acids. CDR1 and CDR2 from the germline V gene are MDHEN and SYDVKM. V lost 6 bases to trimming and J lost 1 base, with 16 bases between them.

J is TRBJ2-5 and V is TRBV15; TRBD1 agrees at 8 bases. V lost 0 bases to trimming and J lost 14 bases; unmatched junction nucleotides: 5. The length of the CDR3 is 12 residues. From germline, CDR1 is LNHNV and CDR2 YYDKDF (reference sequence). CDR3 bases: TGTGCCACCAGCAGAGATAATGGACAGGGTTACTTC. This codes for CATSRDNGQGYF.

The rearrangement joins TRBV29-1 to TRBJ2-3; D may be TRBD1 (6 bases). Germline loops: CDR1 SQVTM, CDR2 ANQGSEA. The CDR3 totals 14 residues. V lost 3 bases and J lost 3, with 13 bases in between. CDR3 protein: CSVEWVRGTDTQYF. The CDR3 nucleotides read TGCAGCGTTGAGTGGGTCAGGGGTACAGATACGCAGTATTTT.

The CDR3 nucleotides are TGTGCCAGCAGCGGGGGACAGGCCACAACTAATGAAAAACTGTTTTTT. This gives the protein CASSGGQATTNEKLFF. The chain uses TRBV5-5 and TRBJ1-4, with 8 bases identical to TRBD1. Germline loops: CDR1 SGHKS, CDR2 YYEKEE (reference sequence). The length of the CDR3 is 16 residues. The V gene end was trimmed by 4 bases and the J gene end by 0 bases; junction bases not matched to a gene: 5.

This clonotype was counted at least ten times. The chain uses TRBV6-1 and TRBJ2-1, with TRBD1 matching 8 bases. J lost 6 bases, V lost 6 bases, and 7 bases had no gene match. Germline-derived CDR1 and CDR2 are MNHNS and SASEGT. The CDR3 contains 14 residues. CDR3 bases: TGTGCCAGCAGGGGGACAGGACCTTCCAATGAGCAGTTCTTC. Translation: CASRGTGPSNEQFF.

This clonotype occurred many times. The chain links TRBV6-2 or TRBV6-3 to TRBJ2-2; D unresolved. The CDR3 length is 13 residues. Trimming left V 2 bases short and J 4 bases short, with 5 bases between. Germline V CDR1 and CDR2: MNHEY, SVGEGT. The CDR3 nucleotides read TGTGCCAGCAGTTACCGGCCCACCGGGGAGCTGTTTTTT. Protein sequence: CASSYRPTGELFF.

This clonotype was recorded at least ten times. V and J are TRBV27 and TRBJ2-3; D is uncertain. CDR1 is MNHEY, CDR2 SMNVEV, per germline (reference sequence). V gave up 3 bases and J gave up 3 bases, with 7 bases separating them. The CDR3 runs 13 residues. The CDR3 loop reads CASSFMGTDTQYF. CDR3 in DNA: TGTGCCAGCAGTTTCATGGGAACAGATACGCAGTATTTT.

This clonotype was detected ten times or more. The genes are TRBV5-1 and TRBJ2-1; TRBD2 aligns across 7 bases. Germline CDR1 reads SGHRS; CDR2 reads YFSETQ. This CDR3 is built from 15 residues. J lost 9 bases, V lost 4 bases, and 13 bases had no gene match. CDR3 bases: TGCGCCAGCAGCCCCGGTGGACTAGAGAGGGCTGAGCAGTTCTTC. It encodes CASSPGGLERAEQFF.

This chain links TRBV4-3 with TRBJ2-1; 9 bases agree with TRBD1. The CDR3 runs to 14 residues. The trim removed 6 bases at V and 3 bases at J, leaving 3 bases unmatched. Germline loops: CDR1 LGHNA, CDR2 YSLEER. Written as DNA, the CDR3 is TGCGCCAGCAGACAGGGGGCAGGCTACAATGAGCAGTTCTTC. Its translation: CASRQGAGYNEQFF.

Written as DNA, the CDR3 is TGTGCCAGCAATTCTAACAGATATGGCTACACCTTC. As protein: CASNSNRYGYTF. The V gene is TRBV28, the J gene TRBJ1-2; no reliable D call. Germline CDR1 MDHEN, CDR2 SYDVKM. Trimming left V 7 bases short and J 5 bases short, with 11 bases between. The CDR3 has 12 residues.

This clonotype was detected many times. The CDR3 nucleotides read TGCGCCAGCAGCCAAGATGCGCGGGCATATACGCAGTATTTT. Its protein product is CASSQDARAYTQYF. V and J are TRBV4-3 and TRBJ2-3; D perhaps matches TRBD2 (5 bases). Germline loops: CDR1 LGHNA, CDR2 YSLEER. Trimming shortened V by 0 bases and J by 7 bases, and 11 bases separated the two germline ends. This CDR3 region has 14 residues.

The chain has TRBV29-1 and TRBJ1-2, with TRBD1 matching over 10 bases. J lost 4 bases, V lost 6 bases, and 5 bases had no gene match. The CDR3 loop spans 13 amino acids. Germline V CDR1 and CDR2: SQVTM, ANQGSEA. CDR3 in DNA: TGCAGCGTGATGGGACAGGGGCTCTATGGCTACACCTTC. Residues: CSVMGQGLYGYTF.

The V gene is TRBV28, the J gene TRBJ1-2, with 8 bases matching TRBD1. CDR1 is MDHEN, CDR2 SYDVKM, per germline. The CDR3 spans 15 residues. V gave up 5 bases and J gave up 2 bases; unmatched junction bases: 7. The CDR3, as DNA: TGTGCCAGCAGTGACCCCGGGACAGGAAACTATGGCTACACCTTC. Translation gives CASSDPGTGNYGYTF.

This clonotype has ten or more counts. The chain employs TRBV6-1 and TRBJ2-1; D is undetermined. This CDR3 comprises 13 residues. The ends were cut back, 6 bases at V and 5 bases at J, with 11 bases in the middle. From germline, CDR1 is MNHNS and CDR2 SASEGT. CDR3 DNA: TGTGCCAGCAGACCCAAACACCACAATGAGCAGTTCTTC. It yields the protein CASRPKHHNEQFF.

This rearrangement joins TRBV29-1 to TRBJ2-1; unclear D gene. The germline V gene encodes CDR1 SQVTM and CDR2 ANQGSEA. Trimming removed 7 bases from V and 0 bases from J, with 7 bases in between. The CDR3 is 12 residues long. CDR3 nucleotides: TGCAGCGCCTGGGACTCCTACAATGAGCAGTTCTTC. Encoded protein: CSAWDSYNEQFF.

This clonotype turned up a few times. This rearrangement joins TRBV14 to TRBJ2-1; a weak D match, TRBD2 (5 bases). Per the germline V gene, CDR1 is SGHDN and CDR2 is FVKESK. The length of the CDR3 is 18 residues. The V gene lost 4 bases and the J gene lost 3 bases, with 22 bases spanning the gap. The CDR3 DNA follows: TGTGCCAGCAGCCCCATGGATCCCCGGGTGGGAGTCTACAATGAGCAGTTCTTC. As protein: CASSPMDPRVGVYNEQFF.

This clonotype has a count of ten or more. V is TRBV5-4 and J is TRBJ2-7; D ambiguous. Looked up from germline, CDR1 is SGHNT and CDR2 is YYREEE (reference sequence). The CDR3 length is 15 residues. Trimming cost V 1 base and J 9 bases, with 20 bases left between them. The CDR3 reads CASSLNPDFPPGQYF. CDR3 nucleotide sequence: TGTGCCAGCAGCTTGAACCCTGACTTCCCGCCTGGGCAGTACTTC.

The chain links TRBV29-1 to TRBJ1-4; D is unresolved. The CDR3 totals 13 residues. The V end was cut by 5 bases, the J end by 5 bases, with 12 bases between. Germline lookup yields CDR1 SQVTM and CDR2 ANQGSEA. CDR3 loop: CSVSGRVNEKLFF. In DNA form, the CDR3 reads TGCAGCGTTTCCGGACGGGTCAATGAAAAACTGTTTTTT. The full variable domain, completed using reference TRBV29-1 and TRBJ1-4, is SAVISQKPSRDICQRGTSLTIQCQVDSQVTMMFWYRQQPGQSLTLIATANQGSEATYESGFVIDKFPISRPNLTFSTLTVSNMSPEDSSIYLCSVSGRVNEKLFFGSGTQLSVL.

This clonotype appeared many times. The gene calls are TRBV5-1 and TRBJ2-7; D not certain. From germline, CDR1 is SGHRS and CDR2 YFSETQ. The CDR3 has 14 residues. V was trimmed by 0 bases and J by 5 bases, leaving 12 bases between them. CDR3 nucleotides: TGCGCCAGCAGCTTGGAATCAGGCCGGAACGAGCAGTACTTC. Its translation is CASSLESGRNEQYF.

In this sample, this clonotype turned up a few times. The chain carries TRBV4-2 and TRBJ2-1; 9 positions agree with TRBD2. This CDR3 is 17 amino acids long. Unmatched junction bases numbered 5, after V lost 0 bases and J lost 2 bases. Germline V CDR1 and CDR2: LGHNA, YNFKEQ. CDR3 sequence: CASSQEASGEAYNEQFF. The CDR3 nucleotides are TGTGCCAGCAGCCAAGAGGCTAGCGGGGAAGCCTACAATGAGCAGTTCTTC.